This T cell receptor beta chain originates from a study of shared clonotypes between healthy human individuals. Points from the study as a whole: Generation of non-shared clonotypes was less probable than generation of clonotypes shared by all four donors. The rarefaction results pointed to incomplete sorted-subset sequencing despite large depth.

Repertoires were generated with immunoSEQ multiplex PCR, while TCRdb's copy carries only in-frame clones and drops some. Of fewer than 1.4 million clones listed, around 82% are singletons. The V and J ends lost 5 bases and 3 bases respectively, with 10 bases between them. The germline CDR1 and CDR2 sequences are MDHEN and SYDVKM. The CDR3 length is 13 residues. In regard to this clone: Its target is unknown.

This chain links TRBV28 with TRBJ1-2; D unresolved. The sequence came from a man younger than 30 in good health. Some clones in this sample may be carry-over from other donors' samples. The sequenced material came from memory CD4+ T cells from PBMCs. This sample's subset: CD45RA-negative fraction. CDR3 nucleotides: TGTGCCAGCAGTCCCTTTGGTCACTATGGCTACACCTTC. Encoded protein: CASSPFGHYGYTF.